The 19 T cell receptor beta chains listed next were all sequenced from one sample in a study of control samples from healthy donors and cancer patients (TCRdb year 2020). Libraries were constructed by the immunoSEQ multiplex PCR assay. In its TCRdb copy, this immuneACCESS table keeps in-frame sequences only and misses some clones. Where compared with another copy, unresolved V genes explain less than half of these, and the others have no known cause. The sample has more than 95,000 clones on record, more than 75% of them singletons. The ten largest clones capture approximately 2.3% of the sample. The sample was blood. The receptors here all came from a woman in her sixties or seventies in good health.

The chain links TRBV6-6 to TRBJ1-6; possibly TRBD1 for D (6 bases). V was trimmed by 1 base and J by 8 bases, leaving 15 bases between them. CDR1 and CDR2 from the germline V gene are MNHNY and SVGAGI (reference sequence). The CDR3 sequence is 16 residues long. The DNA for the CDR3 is TGTGCCAGCAGTTACTTCCTGACAGGCGGGGATTCACCCCTCCACTTT. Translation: CASSYFLTGGDSPLHF.

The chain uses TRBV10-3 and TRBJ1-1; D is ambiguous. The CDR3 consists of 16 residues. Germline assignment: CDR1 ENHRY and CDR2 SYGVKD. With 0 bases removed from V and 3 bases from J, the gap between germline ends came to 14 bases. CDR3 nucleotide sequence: TGTGCCATCAGTGAGTCGTTGGGTCTCGGGGACACTGAAGCTTTCTTT. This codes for CAISESLGLGDTEAFF.

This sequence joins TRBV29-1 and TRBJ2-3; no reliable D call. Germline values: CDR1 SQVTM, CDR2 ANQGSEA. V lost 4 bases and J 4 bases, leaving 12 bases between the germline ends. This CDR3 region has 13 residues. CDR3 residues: CSVADVVPDTQYF. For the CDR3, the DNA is TGCAGCGTTGCCGACGTGGTGCCAGATACGCAGTATTTT.

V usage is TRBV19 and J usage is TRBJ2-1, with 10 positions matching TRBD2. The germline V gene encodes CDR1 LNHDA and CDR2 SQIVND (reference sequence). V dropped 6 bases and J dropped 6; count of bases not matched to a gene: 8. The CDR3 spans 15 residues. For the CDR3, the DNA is TGTGCCAGTAGCTTACTAGCGGGGAGGTTCAATGAGCAGTTCTTC. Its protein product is CASSLLAGRFNEQFF.

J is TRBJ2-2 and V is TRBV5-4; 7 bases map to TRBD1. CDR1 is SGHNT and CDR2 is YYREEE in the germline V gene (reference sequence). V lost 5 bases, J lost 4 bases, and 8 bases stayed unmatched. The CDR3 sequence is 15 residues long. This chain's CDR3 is CASRLQTGATGELFF. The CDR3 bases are TGTGCCAGCAGATTACAAACAGGGGCCACCGGGGAGCTGTTTTTT.

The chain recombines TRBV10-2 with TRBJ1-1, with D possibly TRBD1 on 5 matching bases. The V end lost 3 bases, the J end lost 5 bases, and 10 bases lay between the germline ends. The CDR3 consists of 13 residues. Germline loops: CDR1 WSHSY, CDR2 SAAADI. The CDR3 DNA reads TGCGCCAGCAGTGATGGGGGGAGGACTGAAGCTTTCTTT. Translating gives CASSDGGRTEAFF.

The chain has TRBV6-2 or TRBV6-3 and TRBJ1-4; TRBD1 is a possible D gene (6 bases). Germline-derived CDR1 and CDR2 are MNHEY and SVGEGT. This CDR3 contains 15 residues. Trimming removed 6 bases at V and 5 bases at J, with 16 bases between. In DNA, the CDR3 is TGTGCCAGCAGCCCCATGACAGGAGAGAATGAAAAACTGTTTTTT. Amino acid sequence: CASSPMTGENEKLFF.

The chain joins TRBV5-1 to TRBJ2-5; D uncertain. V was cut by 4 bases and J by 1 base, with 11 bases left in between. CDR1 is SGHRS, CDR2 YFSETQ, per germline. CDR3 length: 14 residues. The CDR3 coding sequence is TGCGCCAGCAGCCGGGCCCAGTTCCAAGAGACCCAGTACTTC. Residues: CASSRAQFQETQYF.

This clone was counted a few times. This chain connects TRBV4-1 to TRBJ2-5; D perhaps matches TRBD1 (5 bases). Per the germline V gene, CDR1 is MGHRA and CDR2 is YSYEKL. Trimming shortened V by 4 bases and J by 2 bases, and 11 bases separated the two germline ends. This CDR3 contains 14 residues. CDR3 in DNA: TGCGCCAGCAGCCGACAGCAACGGCAAGAGACCCAGTACTTC. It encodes CASSRQQRQETQYF.

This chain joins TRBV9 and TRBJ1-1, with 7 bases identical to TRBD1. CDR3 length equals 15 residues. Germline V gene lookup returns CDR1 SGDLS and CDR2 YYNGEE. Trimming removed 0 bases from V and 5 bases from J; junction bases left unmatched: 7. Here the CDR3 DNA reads TGTGCCAGCAGCGTAGGAGGAACCAGGGGGACTGAAGCTTTCTTT. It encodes CASSVGGTRGTEAFF.

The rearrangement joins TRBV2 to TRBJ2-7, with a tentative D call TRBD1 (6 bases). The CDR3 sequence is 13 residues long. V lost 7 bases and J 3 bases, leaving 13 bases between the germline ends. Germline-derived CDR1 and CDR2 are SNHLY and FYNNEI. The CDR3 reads CASTRNRDYEQYF. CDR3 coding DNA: TGTGCCAGCACTAGGAACAGGGACTACGAGCAGTACTTC.

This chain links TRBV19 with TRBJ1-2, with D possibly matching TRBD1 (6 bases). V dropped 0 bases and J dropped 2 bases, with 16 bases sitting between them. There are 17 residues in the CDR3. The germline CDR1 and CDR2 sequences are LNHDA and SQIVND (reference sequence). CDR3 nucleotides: TGTGCCAGTAGTATAGACGTGAGAGGAGGGGGGAACTATGGCTACACCTTC. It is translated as CASSIDVRGGGNYGYTF. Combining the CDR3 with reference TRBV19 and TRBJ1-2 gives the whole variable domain DGGITQSPKYLFRKEGQNVTLSCEQNLNHDAMYWYRQDPGQGLRLIYYSQIVNDFQKGDIAEGYSVSREKKESFPLTVTSAQKNPTAFYLCASSIDVRGGGNYGYTFGSGTRLTVV.

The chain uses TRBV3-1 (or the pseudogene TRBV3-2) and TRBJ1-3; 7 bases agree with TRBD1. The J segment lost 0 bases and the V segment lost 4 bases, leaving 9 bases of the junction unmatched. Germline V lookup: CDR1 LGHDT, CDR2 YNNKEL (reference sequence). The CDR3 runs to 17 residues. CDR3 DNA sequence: TGTGCCAGCAGCCTATTAGGGGGCGGAAGCTCTGGAAACACCATATATTTT. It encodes CASSLLGGGSSGNTIYF.

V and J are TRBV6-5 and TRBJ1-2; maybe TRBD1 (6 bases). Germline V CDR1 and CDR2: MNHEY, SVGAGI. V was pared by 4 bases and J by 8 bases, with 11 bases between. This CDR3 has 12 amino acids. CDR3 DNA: TGTGCCAGCAGTTTAGGGGGAAGGGGCTACACCTTC. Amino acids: CASSLGGRGYTF.

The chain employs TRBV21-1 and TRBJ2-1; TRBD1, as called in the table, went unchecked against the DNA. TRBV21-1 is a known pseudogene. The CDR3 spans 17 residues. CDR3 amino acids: CASSPRRGPSRSGGQFF. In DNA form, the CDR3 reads TGTGCCAGCAGCCCCCGGAGGGGGCCTAGCAGGTCGGGCGGGCAGTTCTTC.

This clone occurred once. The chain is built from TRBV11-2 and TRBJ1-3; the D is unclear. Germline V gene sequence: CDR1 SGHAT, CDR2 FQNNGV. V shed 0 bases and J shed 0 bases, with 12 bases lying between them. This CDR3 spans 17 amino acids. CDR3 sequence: CASSLEHRAYSGNTIYF. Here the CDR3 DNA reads TGTGCCAGCAGCTTAGAGCACAGAGCTTACTCTGGAAACACCATATATTTT.

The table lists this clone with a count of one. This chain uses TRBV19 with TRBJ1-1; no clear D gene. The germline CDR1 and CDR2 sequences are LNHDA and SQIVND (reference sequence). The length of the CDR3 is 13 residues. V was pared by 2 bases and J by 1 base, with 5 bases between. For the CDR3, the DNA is TGTGCCAGTAGTATATGGGGGAACACTGAAGCTTTCTTT. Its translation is CASSIWGNTEAFF.

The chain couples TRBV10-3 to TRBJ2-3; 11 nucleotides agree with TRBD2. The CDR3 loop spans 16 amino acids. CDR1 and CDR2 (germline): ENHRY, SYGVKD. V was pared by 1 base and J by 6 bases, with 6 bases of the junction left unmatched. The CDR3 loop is CAISEFSGGAGDTQYF. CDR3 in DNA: TGTGCCATCAGTGAGTTTAGCGGGGGGGCCGGGGATACGCAGTATTTT.

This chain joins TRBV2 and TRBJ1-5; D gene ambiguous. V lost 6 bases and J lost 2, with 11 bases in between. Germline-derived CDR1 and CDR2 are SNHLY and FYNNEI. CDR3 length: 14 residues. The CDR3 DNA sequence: TGTGCCAGCAGCGAACCTCAGGGCAATCAGCCCCAGCATTTT. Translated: CASSEPQGNQPQHF.